This passage covers 16 T cell receptor beta chains from one sample sequenced in a study of blood T cell repertoires in COVID-19. Generated by immunoSEQ multiplex PCR, the TCRdb table keeps only in-frame clones and is missing some. The repertoire includes around 200,000 clones, 75% to 90% of them detected once, and approximately 4.8% sits in the top ten. Sequencing was done on a sample of PBMCs or T cells enriched from blood (not recorded which). These receptors originate from a woman between 25 and 40 years old who had been exposed to COVID-19.

The CDR3 DNA reads as TGTGCCAGCAGCTTACAGACTGACTATGGCTACACCTTC. Its translation: CASSLQTDYGYTF. The chain is built from TRBV7-9 and TRBJ1-2; D remains ambiguous. The CDR3 extends over 13 amino acids. Per the germline V gene, CDR1 is SEHNR and CDR2 is FQNEAQ (reference sequence). Trimming cost V 2 bases and J 3 bases, with 7 bases left between them. Looking up the rest from reference TRBV7-9 and TRBJ1-2 gives the full variable domain: DTGVSQNPRHKITKRGQNVTFRCDPISEHNRLYWYRQTLGQGPEFLTYFQNEAQLEKSRLLSDRFSAERPKGSFSTLEIQRTEQGDSAMYLCASSLQTDYGYTFGSGTRLTVV.

V and J are TRBV5-1 and TRBJ1-2; 8 bases are a match to TRBD1. V lost 2 bases, J lost 1 base, and 7 bases stayed unmatched. This CDR3 region has 16 residues. Germline V gene lookup returns CDR1 SGHRS and CDR2 YFSETQ. CDR3 loop: CASSFGRTGYNYGYTF. The DNA for the CDR3 is TGCGCCAGCAGCTTCGGGAGGACAGGGTATAACTATGGCTACACCTTC.

The chain couples TRBV7-2 to TRBJ2-6; weak D call: TRBD1 (5 bases). CDR1 and CDR2 (germline): SGHTA, FQGNSA. This CDR3 has 15 amino acids. V was cut by 3 bases and J by 0 bases, with 6 bases left in between. CDR3 sequence: CASSLTASGANVLTF. For the CDR3, the DNA is TGTGCCAGCAGCTTGACAGCCTCTGGGGCCAACGTCCTGACTTTC.

This clone was counted a few times. The chain couples TRBV11-2 to TRBJ1-5; TRBD1 aligns across 8 bases. The V gene's germline CDR1 is SGHAT and CDR2 FQNNGV. The CDR3 is 14 residues long. J was trimmed by 3 bases and V by 5 bases; bases with no gene match: 3. The CDR3 DNA reads as TGTGCCAGCAGCCCAGGGGGCAACAATCAGCCCCAGCATTTT. Protein: CASSPGGNNQPQHF.

The table lists this clone with a count of one. The chain carries TRBV24-1 and TRBJ2-2; TRBD1 aligns across 7 bases. The CDR3 loop spans 17 amino acids. Per the germline V gene, CDR1 is KGHDR and CDR2 is SFDVKD. V dropped 7 bases and J dropped 4; count of bases not matched to a gene: 14. CDR3 DNA sequence: TGTGCCACCAGCTTAGGGGGCAGTGGCACGCTCACCGGGGAGCTGTTTTTT. This translates into CATSLGGSGTLTGELFF.

This chain uses TRBV12-3 or TRBV12-4 with TRBJ1-2, with D possibly being TRBD1 (5 bases). This CDR3 comprises 13 residues. V was clipped by 5 bases and J by 3 bases, with 10 bases between them. The CDR3 bases are TGTGCCAGCAGTCCCCGGACACACTATGGCTACACCTTC. It is translated as CASSPRTHYGYTF.

This clone showed up just a few times. The chain carries TRBV25-1 and TRBJ1-2, with D perhaps matching TRBD1 (6 bases). Trimming took off 0 bases at V and 2 bases at J, with 10 bases between the two ends. The CDR3 has 15 amino acids. The V gene's germline CDR1 is MGHDK and CDR2 SYGVNS. The CDR3 nucleotides are TGTGCCAGCAGTGAATACCCAGGGGAGAACTATGGCTACACCTTC. Translated, it gives CASSEYPGENYGYTF.

This clone came up once. The V gene is TRBV7-9, the J gene TRBJ1-4; TRBD1 is a possible D gene (5 bases). The germline V gene encodes CDR1 SEHNR and CDR2 FQNEAQ (reference sequence). The V gene lost 3 bases and the J gene lost 0 bases, with 8 bases spanning the gap. This CDR3 has 15 amino acids. CDR3 residues: CASSFTRATNEKLFF. The CDR3 nucleotides are TGTGCCAGCAGCTTTACCAGGGCAACTAATGAAAAACTGTTTTTT.

The V and J genes are TRBV4-1 and TRBJ1-5, with TRBD1 matching over 8 bases. This CDR3 has 16 amino acids. Germline CDR1 and CDR2: MGHRA and YSYEKL. V shed 0 bases and J 6 bases; nucleotides not matched to a gene: 7. CDR3 residues: CASSQDLDRGGQPQHF. The DNA of the CDR3 is TGCGCCAGCAGCCAAGATCTTGACAGGGGAGGTCAGCCCCAGCATTTT.

V gene TRBV19 combines with J gene TRBJ2-2; 7 bases agree with TRBD1. The junction had 10 bases not matched to a gene; V was cut back by 3 bases and J by 3 bases. The CDR3 extends over 17 amino acids. The V gene's germline CDR1 is LNHDA and CDR2 SQIVND (reference sequence). The CDR3 loop is CASSMGMGTAYTGELFF. For the CDR3, the DNA is TGTGCCAGTAGTATGGGCATGGGGACAGCATACACCGGGGAGCTGTTTTTT.

The sample holds a few counts of this clone. The rearrangement uses TRBV3-1 (or the pseudogene TRBV3-2) and TRBJ1-4; TRBD1 might be the D (5 bases). V shed 4 bases and J shed 6 bases, with 15 bases lying between them. The CDR3 sequence is 15 residues long. Germline-derived CDR1 and CDR2 are LGHDT and YNNKEL (reference sequence). The CDR3 protein is CASSPGGGRDEKLFF. The CDR3 DNA reads TGTGCCAGCAGCCCCGGCGGGGGGAGGGATGAAAAACTGTTTTTT.

The chain links TRBV27 to TRBJ1-5; possibly TRBD1 for D (6 bases). V lost 5 bases, J lost 5 bases, and 13 bases lay in between. The CDR3 runs to 14 residues. Germline V CDR1 and CDR2: MNHEY, SMNVEV (reference sequence). The CDR3, as DNA: TGTGCCAGCAGTCCGTACAGGGCCTATCAGCCCCAGCATTTT. Residues: CASSPYRAYQPQHF.

This chain links TRBV3-1 (or the pseudogene TRBV3-2) with TRBJ2-7; possibly TRBD1 for D (6 bases). CDR1 and CDR2 from the germline V gene are LGHDT and YNNKEL (reference sequence). The V and J ends lost 1 base and 3 bases respectively, with 16 bases between them. This CDR3 spans 16 amino acids. Here the CDR3 reads CASSQARQEKGYEQYF. The DNA of the CDR3 is TGTGCCAGCAGCCAAGCTCGACAGGAGAAGGGCTACGAGCAGTACTTC.

The chain combines TRBV5-1 with TRBJ1-4; tentatively, D is TRBD1 (6 bases). The CDR3 spans 15 residues. V was pared by 4 bases and J by 7 bases, with 17 bases between. Per germline, CDR1 SGHRS and CDR2 YFSETQ. This chain's CDR3 is CASSGSGDRGEKLFF. Here the CDR3 DNA reads TGCGCCAGCAGCGGATCAGGGGATCGAGGTGAAAAACTGTTTTTT.

This chain connects TRBV4-1 to TRBJ1-6; the D is unclear. The CDR3 totals 16 residues. Trimming left V 0 bases short and J 3 bases short, with 9 bases between. Germline V gene lookup returns CDR1 MGHRA and CDR2 YSYEKL. The CDR3 loop is CASSQENTIYNSPLHF. Here the CDR3 DNA reads TGCGCCAGCAGCCAAGAAAACACTATCTATAATTCACCCCTCCACTTT.

This chain links TRBV4-1 with TRBJ2-7; the match to TRBD2 covers 10 bases. Per the germline V gene, CDR1 is MGHRA and CDR2 is YSYEKL. This CDR3 contains 17 residues. V shed 1 base and J 5 bases; nucleotides not matched to a gene: 11. The CDR3 spells CASSQGVELAGYDEQYF. The CDR3, as DNA: TGCGCCAGCAGCCAAGGAGTAGAACTAGCGGGATACGACGAGCAGTACTTC.